Listed here are 27 T cell receptor beta chains from one sample, sequenced in a study of blood T cell repertoires in COVID-19. Repertoires were generated with immunoSEQ multiplex PCR, while TCRdb's copy carries only in-frame clones and drops some. The sample yields roughly 570,000 clones, roughly 91% seen once. Sequenced sample: peripheral blood. The receptors here all came from a woman between 45 and 60 years old with COVID-19, enrolled during active disease.

The CDR3: CASSFLGGGEYAGNTIYF. Here the CDR3 DNA reads TGTGCCAGCAGCTTCTTAGGGGGGGGCGAATATGCTGGAAACACCATATATTTT. The chain couples TRBV7-8 to TRBJ1-3, with D maybe TRBD1 (6 bases). This CDR3 contains 18 residues. Germline V gene lookup returns CDR1 SGHVS and CDR2 FQNEAQ. Trimming took 3 bases from V and 2 from J, leaving 20 bases between them.

The rearrangement joins TRBV6-5 to TRBJ1-3; 8 nucleotides line up with TRBD1. V was pared by 8 bases and J by 1 base, with 7 bases of the junction left unmatched. The CDR3 consists of 15 residues. Germline V CDR1 and CDR2: MNHEY, SVGAGI. The chain's CDR3 is CASRQGIVSGNTIYF. In DNA form, the CDR3 reads TGTGCCAGCCGACAGGGGATAGTGTCTGGAAACACCATATATTTT.

This clone was recorded only once. The genes are TRBV4-1 and TRBJ2-4; 8 nucleotides match TRBD1. The CDR3 runs 17 residues. Per the germline V gene, CDR1 is MGHRA and CDR2 is YSYEKL. The ends lost 2 bases at V and 1 base at J; junction bases unmatched: 7. The CDR3, as DNA: TGCGCCAGCAGCCAAACGGACCGGACAGGGGCCAAAAACATTCAGTACTTC. Its protein is CASSQTDRTGAKNIQYF.

V and J are TRBV12-3 or TRBV12-4 and TRBJ2-7; D is perhaps TRBD1 (6 bases). The CDR3 has 13 residues. V gave up 2 bases and J gave up 6 bases, with 11 bases separating them. The CDR3 nucleotides read TGTGCCAGCAGTTTAAGTGAAGGGGGCGAGCAGTACTTC. This gives the protein CASSLSEGGEQYF.

The chain employs TRBV30 and TRBJ1-4; D possibly corresponds to TRBD1 (6 bases). Trimming removed 2 bases from V and 6 bases from J, with 16 bases in between. Looked up from germline, CDR1 is GTSNPN and CDR2 is SVGIG (reference sequence). The length of the CDR3 is 15 residues. CDR3 sequence (DNA): TGTGCCTGGAGTCCCCTCAGGGGAGGGGATGAAAAACTGTTTTTT. This translates into CAWSPLRGGDEKLFF.

The rearrangement links TRBV5-1 to TRBJ2-2; a possible D gene is TRBD2 (7 bases). CDR1 and CDR2 (germline): SGHRS, YFSETQ. CDR3 length equals 14 residues. Trimming left V 4 bases short and J 5 bases short, with 12 bases between. CDR3 bases: TGCGCCAGCAGCCCCGGGGGGACAACCGGGGAGCTGTTTTTT. This encodes CASSPGGTTGELFF.

J is TRBJ1-1 and V is TRBV11-3, with a weak D call TRBD1 (5 bases). V was cut by 8 bases and J by 1 base, with 8 bases left in between. The CDR3 sequence is 12 residues long. Germline lookup yields CDR1 SGHNT and CDR2 YENEEA. CDR3 bases: TGTGCCAGCGGGGCGGCGAACACTGAAGCTTTCTTT. This encodes CASGAANTEAFF.

This clone was observed a handful of times. This chain connects TRBV10-1 to TRBJ1-1; 8 nucleotides agree with TRBD1. Germline V CDR1 and CDR2: WNHNN, SYGVQD (reference sequence). This CDR3 contains 15 residues. The ends lost 0 bases at V and 5 bases at J; junction bases unmatched: 5. The CDR3 is CASSESRTGQTEAFF. CDR3 in DNA: TGCGCCAGCAGTGAGTCAAGGACAGGGCAAACTGAAGCTTTCTTT.

The V gene is TRBV10-3, the J gene TRBJ1-1; D uncertain. The V end lost 3 bases, the J end lost 5 bases, and 13 bases lay between the germline ends. The CDR3 is 14 residues long. CDR1 ENHRY and CDR2 SYGVKD come from the germline V gene. The CDR3 reads CAISDSGVGTEAFF. In DNA form, the CDR3 reads TGTGCCATCAGTGACTCGGGAGTGGGAACTGAAGCTTTCTTT.

V gene TRBV6-2 or TRBV6-3 combines with J gene TRBJ1-2; unclear D gene. V shed 6 bases and J shed 8 bases, with 19 bases lying between them. The CDR3 sequence is 14 residues long. Germline-derived CDR1 and CDR2 are MNHEY and SVGEGT. The CDR3 DNA reads TGTGCCAGCAGCCCCGGGAGGAGGAGGCTGGGCTACACCTTC. Its translation is CASSPGRRRLGYTF.

This rearrangement joins TRBV6-5 to TRBJ2-5; D gene ambiguous. V dropped 4 bases and J dropped 5 bases, with 5 bases sitting between them. CDR1 and CDR2 from the germline V gene are MNHEY and SVGAGI. The CDR3 covers 11 residues. This CDR3 reads CASSSGETQYF. The CDR3 DNA reads TGTGCCAGCAGTTCCGGGGAGACCCAGTACTTC.

This clone was seen a few times. The chain links TRBV5-1 to TRBJ1-4, with D unclear. CDR3 length: 14 residues. V gave up 1 base and J gave up 8 bases, with 12 bases separating them. From germline, CDR1 is SGHRS and CDR2 YFSETQ. DNA of the CDR3: TGCGCCAGCAGCTTGCGACATGATGGGGAAAAACTGTTTTTT. Translating it yields CASSLRHDGEKLFF.

This clone was seen a single time. The chain links TRBV25-1 to TRBJ2-2, with D unclear. From germline, CDR1 is MGHDK and CDR2 SYGVNS. The ends were cut back, 1 base at V and 8 bases at J, with 8 bases in the middle. CDR3 length equals 13 residues. The CDR3 reads CASSEFTRGELFF. The CDR3 DNA reads as TGTGCCAGCAGTGAATTTACCCGGGGGGAGCTGTTTTTT.

This clone showed up just a few times. This chain connects TRBV5-1 to TRBJ1-2; D is possibly TRBD1 (6 bases). The ends were cut back, 5 bases at V and 4 bases at J, with 9 bases in the middle. The length of the CDR3 is 12 residues. From germline, CDR1 is SGHRS and CDR2 YFSETQ. In nucleotides, the CDR3 is TGCGCCAGCAGACAGGGTGGCTATGGCTACACCTTC. Its translation is CASRQGGYGYTF.

This rearrangement joins TRBV7-9 to TRBJ1-2, with 8 bases fitting TRBD1. The CDR3 runs to 14 residues. Germline V gives CDR1 SEHNR, CDR2 FQNEAQ (reference sequence). V dropped 5 bases and J dropped 9; count of bases not matched to a gene: 11. The CDR3 region is CASSLPQGAQSYTF. As DNA, the CDR3 is TGTGCCAGCAGCCTGCCCCAGGGGGCGCAGAGCTACACCTTC. Variable domain in full (rest from reference TRBV7-9 and TRBJ1-2): DTGVSQNPRHKITKRGQNVTFRCDPISEHNRLYWYRQTLGQGPEFLTYFQNEAQLEKSRLLSDRFSAERPKGSFSTLEIQRTEQGDSAMYLCASSLPQGAQSYTFGSGTRLTVV.

The chain employs TRBV6-5 and TRBJ1-5; TRBD1 matches at 10 bases. Per the germline V gene, CDR1 is MNHEY and CDR2 is SVGAGI. Losses at the gene ends were 11 bases for V and 4 bases for J; bases not matched to a gene: 11. The CDR3 loop spans 15 amino acids. This chain's CDR3 is CACRFGTGENQPQHF. CDR3 nucleotide sequence: TGTGCCTGCCGTTTCGGGACAGGGGAAAATCAGCCCCAGCATTTT.

The CDR3 reads CASRGASETQYF. In DNA form, the CDR3 reads TGTGCCAGCAGGGGGGCCTCCGAGACCCAGTACTTC. This chain links TRBV25-1 with TRBJ2-5, with D perhaps matching TRBD1 (6 bases). CDR3 length: 12 amino acids. The germline gives CDR1 MGHDK, CDR2 SYGVNS. V was cut by 6 bases and J by 5 bases, with 10 bases left in between.

This chain joins TRBV18 and TRBJ1-2, with D perhaps TRBD1 (5 bases). The length of the CDR3 is 18 residues. CDR1 KGHSH and CDR2 LQKENI come from the germline V gene. V shed 3 bases and J shed 4 bases, with 24 bases lying between them. DNA of the CDR3: TGTGCCAGCTCACCTACCCAGGGAAGTGTCATGGCAGGCTATGGCTACACCTTC. Its translation is CASSPTQGSVMAGYGYTF.

The V call is TRBV30, the J call TRBJ1-1; D call uncertain. This CDR3 is built from 13 residues. V was trimmed by 2 bases and J by 5 bases, leaving 12 bases between them. The germline gives CDR1 GTSNPN, CDR2 SVGIG (reference sequence). The CDR3: CAWSRDRRTEAFF. The CDR3 region has the DNA TGTGCCTGGAGTCGTGACCGGAGGACTGAAGCTTTCTTT.

This chain joins TRBV11-2 and TRBJ2-3; 8 bases are shared with TRBD2. This CDR3 contains 15 residues. Trimming removed 0 bases from V and 4 bases from J; junction bases left unmatched: 3. Germline-derived CDR1 and CDR2 are SGHAT and FQNNGV. The DNA of the CDR3 is TGTGCCAGCAGCTTAGATCCGGGGGGGGCAGATACGCAGTATTTT. It translates to CASSLDPGGADTQYF. Using reference TRBV11-2 and TRBJ2-3 for the parts outside the CDR3, the full variable domain is EAGVAQSPRYKIIEKRQSVAFWCNPISGHATLYWYQQILGQGPKLLIQFQNNGVVDDSQLPKDRFSAERLKGVDSTLKIQPAKLEDSAVYLCASSLDPGGADTQYFGPGTRLTVL.

The chain combines TRBV7-6 with TRBJ2-7; 8 bases line up with TRBD1. The CDR3 runs 15 residues. Trimming removed 5 bases from V and 5 bases from J; junction bases left unmatched: 11. In germline, CDR1 is SGHVS, CDR2 FNYEAQ. The CDR3, as DNA: TGTGCCAGCAGCCCCGCAGGGGGCGAGTCCGACGAGCAGTACTTC. Its translation: CASSPAGGESDEQYF.

On this clone itself: In the same sample, other DNA sequences code for this CDR3. The chain combines TRBV18 with TRBJ1-1; a possible D gene is TRBD1 (5 bases). CDR1 KGHSH and CDR2 LQKENI come from the germline V gene. The CDR3 extends over 13 amino acids. The ends were cut back, 5 bases at V and 3 bases at J, with 10 bases in the middle. The CDR3 loop reads CASSTRVDTEAFF. Here the CDR3 DNA reads TGTGCCAGCTCAACCAGGGTGGACACTGAAGCTTTCTTT. The variable domain in full, completed from reference TRBV18 and TRBJ1-1, reads NAGVMQNPRHLVRRRGQEARLRCSPMKGHSHVYWYRQLPEEGLKFMVYLQKENIIDESGMPKERFSAEFPKEGPSILRIQQVVRGDSAAYFCASSTRVDTEAFFGQGTRLTVV.

The chain is built from TRBV19 and TRBJ1-1; weak D call: TRBD1 (5 bases). The CDR3 runs to 13 residues. Deletions cut 0 bases from V and 7 bases from J, with 9 bases between. Germline V CDR1 and CDR2: LNHDA, SQIVND (reference sequence). Here the CDR3 reads CASSIDQGLEAFF. CDR3 coding DNA: TGTGCCAGTAGTATAGATCAGGGCCTTGAAGCTTTCTTT.

The genes are TRBV7-9 and TRBJ2-7; D perhaps matches TRBD2 (5 bases). Per the germline V gene, CDR1 is SEHNR and CDR2 is FQNEAQ (reference sequence). CDR3 size: 14 residues. The germline V and J ends were trimmed by 5 bases and 0 bases, with 11 bases remaining between them. The CDR3 nucleotides are TGTGCCAGCAGCCCTCCCGGGGTCTCCTACGAGCAGTACTTC. It yields the protein CASSPPGVSYEQYF.

The gene calls are TRBV14 and TRBJ2-7; 9 bases line up with TRBD2. V was pared by 4 bases and J by 2 bases, with 9 bases of the junction left unmatched. The CDR3 sequence is 16 residues long. From germline, CDR1 is SGHDN and CDR2 FVKESK. The CDR3 DNA sequence: TGTGCCAGCAGCCCCCTCCCGGGCGGGGGGGCCTACGAGCAGTACTTC. Translation: CASSPLPGGGAYEQYF.

The chain carries TRBV10-3 and TRBJ1-1; 9 nucleotides line up with TRBD1. Germline trimming cut 9 bases from V and 2 bases from J; bases unmatched to any gene: 7. In germline, CDR1 is ENHRY, CDR2 SYGVKD. The CDR3 totals 14 residues. CDR3 bases: TGTGCCATTGCCGGGACAGGGTACAACACTGAAGCTTTCTTT. This codes for CAIAGTGYNTEAFF.

DNA of the CDR3: TGTGCCAGCAGTCTAAGAAGATTGCGCCACGAGCAGTACTTC. This encodes CASSLRRLRHEQYF. The chain uses TRBV2 and TRBJ2-7; D is unresolved. V gave up 5 bases and J gave up 5 bases, with 16 bases separating them. Per the germline V gene, CDR1 is SNHLY and CDR2 is FYNNEI. The CDR3 length is 14 residues.